The entry below describes one TCR beta chain. The antigen remains unidentified. The data derive from a study of shared clonotypes between healthy human individuals. Study findings and constraints: Clonotype sharing across donors was expected to vary with sequencing depth. Few donors restricted represented genetic and exposure-history diversity.

Trimming left V 5 bases short and J 4 bases short, with 27 bases between. Germline lookup yields CDR1 MNHEY and CDR2 SMNVEV (reference sequence). The CDR3 spans 19 residues. Across several immunoSEQ plates, the genomic DNA of each subset was split evenly. The method was immunoSEQ multiplex PCR; TCRdb's version includes in-frame clones alone and lacks a portion of them. Of about 2.4 million clones listed, roughly 93% were seen once; the top ten hold more than 0.35%. The sequence derives from a man aged 18 to 30 in good health. Some clones in this sample may be carry-over from other donors' samples. The specimen was naive CD4+ T cells from PBMCs. Noted subset: CD45RA+ positively selected. This chain joins TRBV27 and TRBJ1-3, with D maybe TRBD1 (6 bases). The CDR3: CASSPYTGLLRTSGNTIYF. CDR3 DNA sequence: TGTGCCAGCAGTCCCTACACAGGGCTCCTCAGAACTTCAGGAAACACCATATATTTT.